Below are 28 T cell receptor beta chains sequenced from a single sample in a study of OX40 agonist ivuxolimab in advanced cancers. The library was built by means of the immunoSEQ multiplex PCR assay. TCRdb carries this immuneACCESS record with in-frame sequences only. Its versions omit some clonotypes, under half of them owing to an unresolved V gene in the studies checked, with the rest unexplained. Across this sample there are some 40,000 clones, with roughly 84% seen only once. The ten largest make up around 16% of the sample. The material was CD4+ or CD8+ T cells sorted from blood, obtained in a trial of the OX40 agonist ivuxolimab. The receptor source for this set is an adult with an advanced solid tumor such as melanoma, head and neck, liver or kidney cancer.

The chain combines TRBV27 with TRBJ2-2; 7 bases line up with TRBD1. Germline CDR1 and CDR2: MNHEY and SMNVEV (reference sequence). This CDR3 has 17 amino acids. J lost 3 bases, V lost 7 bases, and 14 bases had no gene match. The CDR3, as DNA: TGTGCCAGCACCGGCGAAGGGACAGACTATTACACCGGGGAGCTGTTTTTT. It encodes CASTGEGTDYYTGELFF.

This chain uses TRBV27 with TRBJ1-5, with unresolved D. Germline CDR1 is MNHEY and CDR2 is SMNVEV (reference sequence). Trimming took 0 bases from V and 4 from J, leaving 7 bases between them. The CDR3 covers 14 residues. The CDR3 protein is CASSLSRGNQPQHF. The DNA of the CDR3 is TGTGCCAGCAGTTTATCGCGCGGAAATCAGCCCCAGCATTTT.

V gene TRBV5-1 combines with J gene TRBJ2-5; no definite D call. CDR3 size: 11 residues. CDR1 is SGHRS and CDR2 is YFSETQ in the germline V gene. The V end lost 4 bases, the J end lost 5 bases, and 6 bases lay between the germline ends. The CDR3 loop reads CASSLMETQYF. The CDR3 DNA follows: TGCGCCAGCAGCCTGATGGAGACCCAGTACTTC.

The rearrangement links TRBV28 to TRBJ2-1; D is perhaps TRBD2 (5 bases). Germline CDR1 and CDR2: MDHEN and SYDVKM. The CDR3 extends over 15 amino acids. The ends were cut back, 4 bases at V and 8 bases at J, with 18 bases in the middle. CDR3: CASSCRGERPHEQFF. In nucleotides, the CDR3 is TGTGCCAGCAGTTGCCGTGGGGAGCGTCCGCATGAGCAGTTCTTC.

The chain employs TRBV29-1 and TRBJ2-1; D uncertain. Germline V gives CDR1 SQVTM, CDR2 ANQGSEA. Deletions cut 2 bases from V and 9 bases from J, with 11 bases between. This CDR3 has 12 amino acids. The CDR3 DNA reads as TGCAGCGTTGAATTAGGGAAGCTTGAGCAGTTCTTC. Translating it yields CSVELGKLEQFF.

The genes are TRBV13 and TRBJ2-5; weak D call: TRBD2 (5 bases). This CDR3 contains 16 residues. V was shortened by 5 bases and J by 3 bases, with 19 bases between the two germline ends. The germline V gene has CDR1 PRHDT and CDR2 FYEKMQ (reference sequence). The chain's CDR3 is CASSQDYARGEETQYF. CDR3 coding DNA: TGTGCCAGCAGCCAGGATTATGCTCGGGGTGAAGAGACCCAGTACTTC. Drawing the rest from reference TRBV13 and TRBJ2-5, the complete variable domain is AAGVIQSPRHLIKEKRETATLKCYPIPRHDTVYWYQQGPGQDPQFLISFYEKMQSDKGSIPDRFSAQQFSDYHSELNMSSLELGDSALYFCASSQDYARGEETQYFGPGTRLLVL.

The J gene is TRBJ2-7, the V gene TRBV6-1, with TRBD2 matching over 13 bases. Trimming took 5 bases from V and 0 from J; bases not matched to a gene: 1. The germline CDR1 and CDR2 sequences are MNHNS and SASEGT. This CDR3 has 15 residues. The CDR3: CASSTSGRASYEQYF. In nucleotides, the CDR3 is TGTGCCAGCAGTACTAGCGGGAGGGCCTCCTACGAGCAGTACTTC.

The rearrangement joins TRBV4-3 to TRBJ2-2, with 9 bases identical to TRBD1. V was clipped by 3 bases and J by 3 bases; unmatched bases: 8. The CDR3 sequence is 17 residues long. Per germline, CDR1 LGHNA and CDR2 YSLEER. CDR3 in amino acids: CASSQLDRGGDTGELFF. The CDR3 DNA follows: TGCGCCAGCAGCCAGCTCGACAGGGGGGGTGACACCGGGGAGCTGTTTTTT.

The CDR3 sequence is CSALSEKLFF. CDR3 nucleotides: TGCAGCGCACTCAGTGAAAAACTGTTTTTT. The chain is built from TRBV29-1 and TRBJ1-4; D ambiguous. V gave up 7 bases and J gave up 7 bases, with 7 bases separating them. The CDR3 loop spans 10 amino acids. Germline CDR1 is SQVTM and CDR2 is ANQGSEA.

The CDR3 nucleotides read TGTGCCAGCAGCCCGCCAGGGCCCATGGCCTACGAGCAGTACTTC. Its translation: CASSPPGPMAYEQYF. The chain recombines TRBV11-3 with TRBJ2-7; tentatively, D is TRBD1 (5 bases). V lost 5 bases, J lost 2 bases, and 16 bases lay in between. The CDR3 is 15 residues long. CDR1 SGHNT and CDR2 YENEEA come from the germline V gene.

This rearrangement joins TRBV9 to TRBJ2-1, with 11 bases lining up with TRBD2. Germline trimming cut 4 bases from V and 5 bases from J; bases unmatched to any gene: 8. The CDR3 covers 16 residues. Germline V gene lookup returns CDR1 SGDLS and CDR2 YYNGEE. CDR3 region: CASSPPTSGSNNEQFF. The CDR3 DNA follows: TGTGCCAGCAGCCCTCCTACTAGCGGGAGCAACAATGAGCAGTTCTTC. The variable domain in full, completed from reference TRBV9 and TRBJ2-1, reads DSGVTQTPKHLITATGQRVTLRCSPRSGDLSVYWYQQSLDQGLQFLIQYYNGEERAKGNILERFSAQQFPDLHSELNLSSLELGDSALYFCASSPPTSGSNNEQFFGPGTRLTVL.

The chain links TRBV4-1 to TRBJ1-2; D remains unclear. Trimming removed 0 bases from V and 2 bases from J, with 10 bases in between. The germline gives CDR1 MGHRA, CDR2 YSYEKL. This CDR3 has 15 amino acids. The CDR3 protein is CASSQDNDQNYGYTF. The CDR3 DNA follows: TGCGCCAGCAGCCAAGATAATGACCAAAACTATGGCTACACCTTC.

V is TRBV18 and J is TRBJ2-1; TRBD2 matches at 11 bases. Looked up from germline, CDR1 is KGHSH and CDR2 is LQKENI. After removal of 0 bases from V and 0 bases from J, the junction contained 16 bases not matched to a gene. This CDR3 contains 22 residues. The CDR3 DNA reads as TGTGCCAGCTCACCACCTTTCAGGGACCTAGCGGGAGGCCCCCGCTCCTACAATGAGCAGTTCTTC. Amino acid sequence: CASSPPFRDLAGGPRSYNEQFF.

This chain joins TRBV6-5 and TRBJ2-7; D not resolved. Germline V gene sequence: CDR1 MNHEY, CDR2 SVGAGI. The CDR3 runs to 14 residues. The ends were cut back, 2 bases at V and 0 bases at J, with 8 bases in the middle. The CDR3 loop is CASSYGRSSYEQYF. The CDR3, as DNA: TGTGCCAGCAGTTACGGGCGAAGCTCCTACGAGCAGTACTTC.

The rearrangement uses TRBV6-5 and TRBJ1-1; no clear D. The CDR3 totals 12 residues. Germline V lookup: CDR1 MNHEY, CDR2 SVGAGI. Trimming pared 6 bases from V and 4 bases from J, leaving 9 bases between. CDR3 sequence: CASSTIITEAFF. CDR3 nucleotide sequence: TGTGCCAGCAGCACGATTATCACTGAAGCTTTCTTT.

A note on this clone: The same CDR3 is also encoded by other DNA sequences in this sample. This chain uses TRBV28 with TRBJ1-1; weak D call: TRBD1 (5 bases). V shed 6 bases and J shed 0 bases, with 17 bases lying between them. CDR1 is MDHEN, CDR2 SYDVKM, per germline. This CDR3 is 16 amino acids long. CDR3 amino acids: CASSPAFQGMNTEAFF. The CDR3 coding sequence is TGTGCCAGCAGCCCCGCCTTTCAGGGTATGAACACTGAAGCTTTCTTT.

CDR3 residues: CASSFVPGNQPQHF. CDR3 nucleotides: TGTGCCAGCAGTTTCGTGCCAGGGAATCAGCCCCAGCATTTT. The chain links TRBV28 to TRBJ1-5, with TRBD1 as a possible D gene (5 bases). The V gene lost 3 bases and the J gene lost 4 bases, with 10 bases spanning the gap. The CDR3 sequence is 14 residues long. In germline, CDR1 is MDHEN, CDR2 SYDVKM.

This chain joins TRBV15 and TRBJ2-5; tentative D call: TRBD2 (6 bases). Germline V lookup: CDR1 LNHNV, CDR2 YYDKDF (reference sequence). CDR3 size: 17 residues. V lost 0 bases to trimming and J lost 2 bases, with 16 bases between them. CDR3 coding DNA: TGTGCCACCAGCAGAGATAGGGTCCAGCGGGTACAAGAGACCCAGTACTTC. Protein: CATSRDRVQRVQETQYF.

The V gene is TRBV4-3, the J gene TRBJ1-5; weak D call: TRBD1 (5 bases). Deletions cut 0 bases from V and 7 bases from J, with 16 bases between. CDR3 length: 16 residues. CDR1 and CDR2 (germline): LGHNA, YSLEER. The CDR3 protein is CASSQEAEGRGQPQHF. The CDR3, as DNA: TGCGCCAGCAGCCAAGAGGCGGAAGGGCGGGGGCAGCCCCAGCATTTT.

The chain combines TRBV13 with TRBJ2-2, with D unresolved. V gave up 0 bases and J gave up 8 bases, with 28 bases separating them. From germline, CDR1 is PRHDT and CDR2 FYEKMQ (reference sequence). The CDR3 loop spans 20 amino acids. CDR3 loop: CASSLGAPDSLPFLGGELFF. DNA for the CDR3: TGTGCCAGCAGCTTAGGGGCCCCAGACTCGTTACCATTCCTTGGGGGGGAGCTGTTTTTT.

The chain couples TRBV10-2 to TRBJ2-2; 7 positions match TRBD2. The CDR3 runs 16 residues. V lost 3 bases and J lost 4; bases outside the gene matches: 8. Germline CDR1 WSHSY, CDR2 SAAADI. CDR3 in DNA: TGCGCCAGCAGTGATGTCGGGAGGAGTATCACCGGGGAGCTGTTTTTT. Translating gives CASSDVGRSITGELFF.

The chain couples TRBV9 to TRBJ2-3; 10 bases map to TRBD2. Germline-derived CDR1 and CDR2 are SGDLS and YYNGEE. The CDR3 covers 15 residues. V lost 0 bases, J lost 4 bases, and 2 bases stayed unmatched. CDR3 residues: CASSVVAGGADTQYF. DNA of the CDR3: TGTGCCAGCAGCGTAGTAGCGGGAGGAGCAGATACGCAGTATTTT.

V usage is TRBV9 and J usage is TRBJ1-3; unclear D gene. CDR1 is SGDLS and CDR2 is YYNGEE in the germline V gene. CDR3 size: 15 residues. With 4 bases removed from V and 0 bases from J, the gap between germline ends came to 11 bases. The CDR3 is CASSLDVASGNTIYF. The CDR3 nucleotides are TGTGCCAGCAGCCTGGACGTAGCCTCTGGAAACACCATATATTTT.

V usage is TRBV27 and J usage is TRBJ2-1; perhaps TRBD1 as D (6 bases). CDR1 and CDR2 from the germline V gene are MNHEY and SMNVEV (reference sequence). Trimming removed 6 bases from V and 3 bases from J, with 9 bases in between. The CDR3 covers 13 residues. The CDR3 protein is CASRWTVYNEQFF. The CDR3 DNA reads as TGTGCCAGCAGATGGACAGTCTACAATGAGCAGTTCTTC.

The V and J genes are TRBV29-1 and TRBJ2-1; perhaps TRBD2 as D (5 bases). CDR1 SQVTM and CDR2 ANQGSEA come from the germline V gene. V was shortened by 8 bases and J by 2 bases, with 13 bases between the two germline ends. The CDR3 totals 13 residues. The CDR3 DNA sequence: TGCAGCACAAACCGGGGTACCTACAATGAGCAGTTCTTC. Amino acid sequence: CSTNRGTYNEQFF.

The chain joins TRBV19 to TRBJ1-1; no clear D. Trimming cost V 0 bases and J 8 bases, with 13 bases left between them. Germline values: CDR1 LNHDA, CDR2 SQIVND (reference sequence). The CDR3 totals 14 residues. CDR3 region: CASSIDSPLNEAFF. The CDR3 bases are TGTGCCAGTAGTATAGATAGCCCCCTTAACGAAGCTTTCTTT.

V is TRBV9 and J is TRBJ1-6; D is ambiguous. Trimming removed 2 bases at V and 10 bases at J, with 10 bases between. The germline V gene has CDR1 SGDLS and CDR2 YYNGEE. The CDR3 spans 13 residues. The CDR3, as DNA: TGTGCCAGCAGCGTCACAGATGGCTCACCCCTCCACTTT. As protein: CASSVTDGSPLHF.

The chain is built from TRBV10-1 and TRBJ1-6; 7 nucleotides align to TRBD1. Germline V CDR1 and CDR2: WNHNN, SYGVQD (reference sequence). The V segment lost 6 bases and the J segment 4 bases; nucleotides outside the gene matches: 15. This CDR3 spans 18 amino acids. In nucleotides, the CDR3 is TGCGCCAGCAGGAGGACAGGAACGCCGTTCCTGTATAATTCACCCCTCCACTTT. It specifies CASRRTGTPFLYNSPLHF.